Reported below is one T cell receptor (beta chain). The target of this receptor is not known. The input lacks base qualities; no much larger clone sits a single base away. The data were taken from a study of cytomegalovirus exposure and HLA in healthy donors (dated by TCRdb to the late 2010s). Turning to the overall study: According to an earlier analysis of around 600 of the donors, about 190 million T cells yielded 90 million to 130 million unique TCR beta sequences and 276 Gb of sequence data. An early release that covered roughly 600 HLA-typed donors contained about 300 gigabases of sequencing data and roughly 84 million unique TCR sequences. Of the approximately 400 genotyped donors, about 84% fell in the genetic ancestry cluster associated with self-reported Caucasian donors. The study aimed to test whether signatures of past pathogen exposure could be identified by cataloging public T cell receptors. Using immunosequencing, the study profiled T cell repertoires from 500 to 800 subjects and related those repertoires to cytomegalovirus serostatus. A separate validation cohort of roughly 130 different subjects was used in addition to the 666-subject first cohort. The study combined high-throughput TCR immunosequencing, statistical association of individual TCRs with disease status, and machine learning to predict cytomegalovirus infection status. In a later analysis, previously published TCR beta repertoires from hundreds of donors were re-analyzed and high-resolution HLA genotyping was added so that TCR occurrence patterns could be studied. Rather than using new phenotypic data, the later analysis identified candidate immune exposures from TCR beta sequences and from how often those sequences occurred across donors. To decide whether each TCR beta V gene segment behaved as functional or pseudogenic, an earlier analysis of 587 of the donors relied on high-throughput TCR beta sequencing. Donor age, sex, ethnicity and CMV serostatus were compiled alongside the repertoire data. Genome-wide SNP genotypes for about 65% of the 666 donors were used in a later genetic analysis, which treated that subset as a discovery cohort. All discovery cohort repertoires had been generated on a single sequencing platform. HLA typing covered class I and class II loci at four-digit resolution. The number of typed donors differed by locus: about 629-630 for A, B, C, DRB1 and DQB1; 500 to 550 for DQA1; approximately 600 for DPA1; and roughly 470 for DPB1. Because of strong linkage in the cohort, five DR-DQ haplotypes were treated as single units for association and clustering. On average, around 200,000 unique TCR beta nucleotide sequences were sequenced per donor among more than 350 genotyped donors of the cohort, with 15% to 20% of those sequences being non-productive. Results the study describes overall, beyond this receptor: A later analysis found that most CMV-associated TCR beta chains appeared HLA-restricted, with HLA associations seemingly driven largely by CMV exposure. Over 15 rarely observed V segments, including chromosome 9 orphons, were excluded from the earlier analysis of just under 600 of the donors because counts were too low. For the cohort, immune exposure information was limited to CMV serostatus. In vitro tests confirmed that three of the cytomegalovirus-associated TCR beta chains recognize cytomegalovirus antigens. A later analysis reported that several top co-occurrence clusters appeared linked to parvovirus B19, influenza, CMV and Epstein-Barr virus. An association between a missense DCLRE1C variant and V-gene and J-gene trimming of TCR beta chains was found in a later genetic analysis and replicated in an independent cohort. In this cohort, only TCR beta chains were sequenced, and detectable features were limited by the absence of alpha or paired-chain data. In a later analysis, TCR association rates were found to vary across HLA loci, with the most associated TCRs seen for DRB1 alleles and the fewest for HLA-C alleles. An earlier analysis of roughly 570 of the donors showed that most TCR beta V segments appeared in productive rearrangements either about 87% or about 30% of the time, which broadly matched IMGT annotations. In both the original and validation cohorts, the classifier was reported to diagnose cytomegalovirus status with high specificity and sensitivity. A later analysis found that HLA-associated TCR beta chains were more clonally expanded and had lower generation probabilities than equally common non-associated chains. The authors suggested that the approach could potentially be extended to other disease states and immunological phenotypes. The sequencing pipeline was judged likely to have produced a cluster of highly shared sequence variants as a technical artifact. Because HLA typing was unavailable for some donors at each locus, only the typed subset was used in association tests. In a later analysis, around 15,000 TCR beta sequences were associated with specific HLA alleles at a false discovery rate of 0.05. In a later genetic analysis, fewer N-insertions in productive TCRs were reported among donors in an Asian-associated ancestry cluster than the 666-donor mean. Most TCR sequences were seen in very few donors, while some public TCRs were found in many individuals. A further reported finding was that TCR beta sequences accurately predicted the HLA-A and HLA-B alleles for most subjects in the first cohort. In the study, around 150 TCR beta chains were listed as associated with cytomegalovirus. Presence/absence analyses assumed roughly uniform sequencing depth across donors, an assumption that may not hold. When HLA alleles, especially DR and DQ, strongly co-occurred, TCR associations were difficult to assign to individual alleles. Because the 87-base-pair reads could not distinguish some IMGT-functional V segments, including TRBV6-2 and TRBV6-3, those segments were excluded. Linkage disequilibrium might explain the correlated functional status among segregating V segments, but an unknown experimental factor could not be excluded.

The cohort was made up of hundreds of healthy bone marrow donors. All cohort members were sampled while nominally healthy, although unrecorded immune exposures were likely present. The donor was CMV seropositive and belonged to the group of 270 or so seropositive cohort members. A peripheral blood sample was collected from each donor, and TCR beta sequencing was performed on peripheral blood mononuclear cells. The Qiagen DNeasy Blood Extraction Kit was used to extract genomic DNA from the blood cell samples. In the germline V gene, CDR1 corresponds to SGHRS and CDR2 to YFSETQ. CDR3 length: 19 amino acids, cysteine to phenylalanine. Only CDR3 DNA is held: 57 bases, read in frame from base 1. V is pruned by 0 bases and J by 0 bases, leaving 8 bases of the junction without a gene match. To prepare the library, the immunoSEQ multiplex PCR assay was applied. For the multiplex PCR, a mixture combining 60 forward primers for TCR Vbeta segments and 13 reverse primers for TCR Jbeta segments was used. A multiplex PCR assay on genomic DNA amplified the CDR3 region of rearranged TCR beta genes. On the Illumina HiSeq System, the amplified TCR beta libraries were sequenced as 87-base-pair reads. In the original analysis: Across the roughly 670 repertoires, a later analysis counted 80 million or so unique TCR beta chains, 9.5 million to 12 million of which were shared by at least two donors. To remove PCR and sequencing errors, raw reads were error-corrected and collapsed into unique sequences using a nearest-neighbor algorithm that merged closely related sequences. V, D and J gene segments were assigned by aligning CDR3 sequences to IMGT reference sequences. For a sequence to be retained, a match of at least six nucleotides to both a V gene segment and a J gene segment was required. Rearrangements were called productive when the CDR3 lacked stop codons and stayed in frame with V and J; all others were non-productive. CDR3 was defined according to IMGT convention as the region running from the second conserved V-encoded cysteine to the conserved J-encoded phenylalanine. The earlier analysis of roughly 590 of the donors excluded sequences that lacked an unambiguous match to a single V gene segment. An earlier analysis of roughly 590 of the donors called V segments functional above 56.7% productive rearrangements and segregating when the between-donor standard deviation exceeded 5%. To diagnose cytomegalovirus status from the catalog of TCR beta chain sequences, a statistical classification framework was built. In a later analysis, V and J genes were assigned by comparing TCR nucleotide sequences against IMGT/GENE-DB human TR gene sequences. The TCRdist pipeline was used in a later analysis to assign CDR3 sequences and most-parsimonious VDJ recombination scenarios. In a later analysis, every TCR beta chain was defined by the combination of its CDR3 amino acid sequence and its V-gene family, and reads without a unique V-gene family were dropped. To address suspected cross-contamination and a sequencing artifact, a later analysis removed roughly 580 highly shared, low-generation-probability nucleotide sequences. For each public chain, a later analysis derived a clonal expansion index from normalized ranks of inferred template counts within each repertoire. In a later analysis, generation probabilities were computed using a VDJ recombination model fitted to out-of-frame rearrangements, and the results were checked against IGoR. Hypergeometric tests were used in a later analysis to score TCR-TCR, TCR-HLA and TCR-CMV co-occurrence, with a repertoire-size bias correction applied to the TCR pairs. False discovery rates were estimated in a later analysis by permuting HLA or CMV assignments 20 times. In a later analysis, co-occurring TCRs were grouped using DBSCAN, and TCRdist sequence similarity was added for clustering within HLA-allele-positive subsets. For co-occurrence clustering, repertoires with fewer than 30,000 or more than 120,000 public chains were excluded, along with a handful of repertoires with anomalous nucleotide sharing. TCRdb's version of the immuneACCESS table is confined to in-frame rearrangements and falls short of the full clone set. An unresolved V gene accounts for under half of the shortfall where checked; the remainder is of unknown origin. V and J calls and clone size come straight from that table; D and trimming were deduced from the DNA. The sample contains roughly 180,000 clones, about 77% of them found a single time. Clones ranked in the top ten supply approximately 6% of the sample.

Sequencing used PBMCs. The source of this sequence is a woman between 25 and 40 years old in good health and CMV-seropositive. The rearrangement combines TRBV5-1 with TRBJ2-1; 11 central bases correspond to TRBD2. This receptor has the CDR3 CASSLAGLAGLNSYNEQFF. The bases are TGCGCCAGCAGCTTGGCTGGACTAGCGGGCCTCAACTCCTACAATGAGCAGTTCTTC.